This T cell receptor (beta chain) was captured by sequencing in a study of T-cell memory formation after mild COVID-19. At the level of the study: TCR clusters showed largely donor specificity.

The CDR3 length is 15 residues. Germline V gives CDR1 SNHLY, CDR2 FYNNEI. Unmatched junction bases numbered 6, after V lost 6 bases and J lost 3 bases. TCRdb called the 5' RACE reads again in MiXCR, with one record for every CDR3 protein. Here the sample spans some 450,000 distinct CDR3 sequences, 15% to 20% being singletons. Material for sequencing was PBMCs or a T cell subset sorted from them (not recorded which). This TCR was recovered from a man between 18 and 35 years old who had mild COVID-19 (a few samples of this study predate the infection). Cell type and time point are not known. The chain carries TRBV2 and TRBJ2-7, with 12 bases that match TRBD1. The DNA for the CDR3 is TGTGCCAGCAGAACGGGGACAGGGGGCTACTACGAGCAGTACTTC. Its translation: CASRTGTGGYYEQYF.